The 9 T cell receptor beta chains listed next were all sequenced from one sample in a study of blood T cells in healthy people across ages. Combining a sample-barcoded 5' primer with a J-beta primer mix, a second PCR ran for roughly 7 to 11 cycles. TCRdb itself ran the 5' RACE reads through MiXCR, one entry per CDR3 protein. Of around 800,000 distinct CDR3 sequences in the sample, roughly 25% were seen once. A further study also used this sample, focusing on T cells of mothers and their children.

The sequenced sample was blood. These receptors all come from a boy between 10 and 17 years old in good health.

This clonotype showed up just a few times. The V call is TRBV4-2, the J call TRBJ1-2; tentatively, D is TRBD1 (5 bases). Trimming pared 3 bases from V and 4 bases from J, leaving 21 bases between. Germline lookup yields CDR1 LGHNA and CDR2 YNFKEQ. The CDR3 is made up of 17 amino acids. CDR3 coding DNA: TGTGCCAGCAGCCACGAAAACAGCGGGGCTAATGGCTATGGCTACACCTTC. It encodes CASSHENSGANGYGYTF.

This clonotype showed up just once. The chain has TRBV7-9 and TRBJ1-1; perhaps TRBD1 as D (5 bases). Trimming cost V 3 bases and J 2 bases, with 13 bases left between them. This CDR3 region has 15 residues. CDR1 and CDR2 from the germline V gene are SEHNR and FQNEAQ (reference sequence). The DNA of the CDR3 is TGTGCCAGCAGCTTCCTGACTACAGGTAACACTGAAGCTTTCTTT. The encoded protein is CASSFLTTGNTEAFF.

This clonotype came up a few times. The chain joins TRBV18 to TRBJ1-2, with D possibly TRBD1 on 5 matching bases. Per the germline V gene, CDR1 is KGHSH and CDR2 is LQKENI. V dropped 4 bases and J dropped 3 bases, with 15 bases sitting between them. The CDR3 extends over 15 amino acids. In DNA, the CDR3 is TGTGCCAGCTCACTAACCAGGGAGGGTGACTATGGCTACACCTTC. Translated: CASSLTREGDYGYTF.

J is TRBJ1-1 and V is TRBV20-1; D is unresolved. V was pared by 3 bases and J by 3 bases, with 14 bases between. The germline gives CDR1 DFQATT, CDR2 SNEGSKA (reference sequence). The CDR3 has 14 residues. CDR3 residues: CSASGSFRDTEAFF. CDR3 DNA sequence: TGCAGTGCTAGCGGTTCCTTTAGGGACACTGAAGCTTTCTTT.

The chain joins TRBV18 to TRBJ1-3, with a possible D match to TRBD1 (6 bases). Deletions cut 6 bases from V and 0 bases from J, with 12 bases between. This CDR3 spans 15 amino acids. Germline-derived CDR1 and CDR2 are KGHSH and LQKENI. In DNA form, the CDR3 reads TGTGCCAGCTCGGCTGACAGGAACTCTGGAAACACCATATATTTT. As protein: CASSADRNSGNTIYF.

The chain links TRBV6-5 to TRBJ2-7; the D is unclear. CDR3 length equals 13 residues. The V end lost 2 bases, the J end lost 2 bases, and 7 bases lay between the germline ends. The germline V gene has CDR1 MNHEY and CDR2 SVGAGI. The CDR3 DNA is TGTGCCAGCAGTTACAGAATAGCCTACGAGCAGTACTTC. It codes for CASSYRIAYEQYF.

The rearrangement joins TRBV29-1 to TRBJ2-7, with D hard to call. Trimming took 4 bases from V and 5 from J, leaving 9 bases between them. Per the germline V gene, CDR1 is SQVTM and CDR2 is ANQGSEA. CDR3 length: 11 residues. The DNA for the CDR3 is TGCAGCGTTGTCAAGTGGGACGAGCAGTACTTC. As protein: CSVVKWDEQYF.

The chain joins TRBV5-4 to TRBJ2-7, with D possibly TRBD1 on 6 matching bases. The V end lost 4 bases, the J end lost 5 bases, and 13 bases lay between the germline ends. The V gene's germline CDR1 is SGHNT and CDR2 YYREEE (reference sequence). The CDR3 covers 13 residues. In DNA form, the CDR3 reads TGTGCCAGCAGCCCAAACCGGGACAACGAGCAGTACTTC. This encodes CASSPNRDNEQYF.

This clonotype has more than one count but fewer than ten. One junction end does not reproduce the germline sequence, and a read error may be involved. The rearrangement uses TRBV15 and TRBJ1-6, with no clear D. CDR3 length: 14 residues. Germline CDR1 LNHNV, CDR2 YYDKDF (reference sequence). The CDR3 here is CATSRAATRSEQYF. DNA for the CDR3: TGTGCCACCAGCAGAGCGGCGACTAGAAGCGAGCAGTACTTT.